A single T cell receptor beta chain is shown here with its context. Antigen unknown. The method was immunoSEQ multiplex PCR; TCRdb's version includes in-frame clones alone and lacks a portion of them. The sample lists under 70,000 clones; approximately 89% were seen once. The data are from a study of identifying expanded T cells in peripheral blood. Study-wide points: Differentially abundant clones: about 1.2 between replicates, approximately 16 at approximately 13 days, 18 to 20 at four. Approximately two-week clone count variance significantly increased as total template count grew.

From germline, CDR1 is LGHNA and CDR2 YNFKEQ. Trimming took 5 bases from V and 5 from J, leaving 14 bases between them. This CDR3 comprises 14 residues. Collection occurred without any documented infections or immune events in donors. Material: blood. The source is a person between 18 and 75 years old in good health. The chain recombines TRBV4-2 with TRBJ2-3; a possible D gene is TRBD2 (5 bases). The DNA for the CDR3 is TGTGCCAGCAGCTCTAGACGAGGGCAAGATACGCAGTATTTT. Translating it yields CASSSRRGQDTQYF.